This T cell receptor (beta chain) is drawn from a study of blood T cell repertoires in COVID-19. For the study at large: Sites in the United States, Italy and Spain provided acute and convalescent COVID-19 samples.

This CDR3 comprises 17 residues. The V gene's germline CDR1 is SGDLS and CDR2 YYNGEE. V lost 4 bases to trimming and J lost 2 bases; unmatched junction nucleotides: 6. Per the study methods: Quantification of nucleated cells was approximated via reference gene primer amplification. This table comes from immunoSEQ multiplex PCR, and its TCRdb copy is limited to in-frame clones, with some not included. That table supplies the V and J calls and clone size; D and trimming were determined from the DNA. The repertoire holds tens of thousands of clones, with 80% to 85% as singletons. The J gene is TRBJ2-7, the V gene TRBV9, with 16 bases identical to TRBD2. Material: peripheral blood. This clonotype was obtained from a human donor in a cohort sampled during active COVID-19. Here the CDR3 reads CASSPPGLAGGAYEQYF. DNA of the CDR3: TGTGCCAGCAGCCCCCCGGGACTAGCGGGGGGGGCCTACGAGCAGTACTTC. The full variable domain, in which reference TRBV9 and TRBJ2-7 provide the parts outside the CDR3, is DSGVTQTPKHLITATGQRVTLRCSPRSGDLSVYWYQQSLDQGLQFLIQYYNGEERAKGNILERFSAQQFPDLHSELNLSSLELGDSALYFCASSPPGLAGGAYEQYFGPGTRLTVT.